This T cell receptor (beta chain) came from a study of identical twins (TCRdb year 2016). Study-wide context: To test whether fetal clonotypes persist, this study deep-sequenced TCR alpha and beta repertoires from monozygotic twins, from unrelated adults of various ages, and from cord blood. Replicate twin experiments were performed at different times using different library preparation protocols to rule out contamination.

All donors were healthy Caucasians. The twin cohort consisted of three pairs of female monozygotic twins, all aged 18 to 29 years. Miltenyi CD45RO+ enrichment and human naive T-cell isolation kits were used to isolate memory (CD45RO+) and naive T cells from PBMC. Libraries were built with 5' RACE. The sample was run on an Illumina HiSeq 2000. Template switching introduced a universal primer binding site; the final cDNA contained a unique molecular identifier, enabling accurate counting of TCR cDNA molecules. Specific primers in the conserved constant-segment region were used to synthesize first-strand cDNA for TCR alpha and beta chains. To control for contamination, each cDNA library was double barcoded with a SMART-Mk sample barcode plus Illumina barcodes. TruSeq adapter sequences, together with Illumina sample barcodes, were added in two successive PCR steps. TCR alpha and beta cDNA libraries were sequenced on the Illumina HiSeq platform with custom primers. In the authors' own workflow: MiGEC processed the raw reads to extract unique molecular identifiers, while MiXCR was used to determine the CDR3 positions. Recombination models were inferred per individual with the repgenHMM and IGoR tools using an EM algorithm. Shared clonotype analysis was performed with the tcR package in R, normalizing sharing by the product of cloneset sizes. Out-of-frame nonproductive sequences were analyzed to study raw recombination free of thymic and clonal selection effects. The public sequencing data were trimmed at Q25 with fastp and processed into clonotypes with MiXCR by TCRdb, which kept only in-frame beta chains. Every entry covers one CDR3 protein and lists the most common genes and DNA from its rows. TCRdb, not the original authors, processed these V and J calls. This sample has 200,000 to 250,000 distinct CDR3 sequences in its table, and approximately 11% of those were observed once. The top ten hold 4% to 5% of the sample.

This clonotype was recorded many times. No cognate antigen has been identified for it. No per-base quality is available; no much larger clone lies one base away. The CDR3, from cysteine to phenylalanine, totals 16 residues. Only CDR3 DNA remains: 48 bases, in frame from the first base. From V the trimming removes 4 bases and from J it removes 1 base, while the gene matches leave 10 bases of the junction unaccounted for. CDR1 and CDR2, looked up from the germline V gene (reference sequence), are DFQATT and SNEGSKA. The full study reports these points: In beta out-of-frame sequences, excess twin sharing was weaker, because having fewer shared sequences lowered the signal-to-noise ratio. Recombination models systematically underestimated out-of-frame TCR alpha sharing in monozygotic twins but agreed with sharing between unrelated individuals. Out-of-frame TCR alpha sequences shared between twins showed an excess of low generation-probability sequences compared with coincidental sharing between unrelated individuals. Fewer insertions were carried by abundant cord blood beta clonotypes, a similar but weaker trend appeared in young adult naive repertoires, and no such trend appeared in memory repertoires. Zero-insertion analyses could be partly confounded by invariant T cells such as MAIT and iNKT, though diverse VJ usage argued against such confounding for most clonotypes. Because the same donors could not be followed over many years, the conclusions depended on cross-sectional statistical analysis.

These data are also associated with another study on yellow fever vaccine responses in identical twins. The second paper states: The authors reported that the T cell response to vaccination in identical twins appeared partly convergent and partly personalized. Focusing on identical twins, the study followed the T cell clones that responded to the vaccine, and did so with precision.

The V and J segments used are TRBV20-1 and TRBJ2-3; 8 bases in between match TRBD2. The receptor was isolated from a woman aged 18-35 years in good health. What was sequenced was memory (CD45RO+) T cells sorted from blood. This specimen's cell subset or site label, per the study, means: CD45RO+ enriched T cells. The DNA sequence is as follows: TGCAGTGCTAACCCTCAGCGGGGGAGGCGCACAGATACGCAGTATTTT. The translation is CSANPQRGRRTDTQYF.